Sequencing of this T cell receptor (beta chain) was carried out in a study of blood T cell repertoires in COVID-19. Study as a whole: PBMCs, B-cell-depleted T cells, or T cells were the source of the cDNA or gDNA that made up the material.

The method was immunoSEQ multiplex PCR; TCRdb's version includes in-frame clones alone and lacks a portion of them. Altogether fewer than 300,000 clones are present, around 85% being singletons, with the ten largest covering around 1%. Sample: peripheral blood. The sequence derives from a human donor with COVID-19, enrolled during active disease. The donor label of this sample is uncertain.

CDR3 sequence: CSALQGGTEAFF. The CDR3 nucleotides are TGCAGCGCCCTACAGGGGGGCACTGAAGCTTTCTTT. The chain links TRBV29-1 to TRBJ1-1, with 8 bases fitting TRBD1. Looked up from germline, CDR1 is SQVTM and CDR2 is ANQGSEA. J lost 4 bases, V lost 7 bases, and 5 bases had no gene match. This CDR3 has 12 residues. Complete variable domain (other parts from reference TRBV29-1 and TRBJ1-1): SAVISQKPSRDICQRGTSLTIQCQVDSQVTMMFWYRQQPGQSLTLIATANQGSEATYESGFVIDKFPISRPNLTFSTLTVSNMSPEDSSIYLCSALQGGTEAFFGQGTRLTVV.